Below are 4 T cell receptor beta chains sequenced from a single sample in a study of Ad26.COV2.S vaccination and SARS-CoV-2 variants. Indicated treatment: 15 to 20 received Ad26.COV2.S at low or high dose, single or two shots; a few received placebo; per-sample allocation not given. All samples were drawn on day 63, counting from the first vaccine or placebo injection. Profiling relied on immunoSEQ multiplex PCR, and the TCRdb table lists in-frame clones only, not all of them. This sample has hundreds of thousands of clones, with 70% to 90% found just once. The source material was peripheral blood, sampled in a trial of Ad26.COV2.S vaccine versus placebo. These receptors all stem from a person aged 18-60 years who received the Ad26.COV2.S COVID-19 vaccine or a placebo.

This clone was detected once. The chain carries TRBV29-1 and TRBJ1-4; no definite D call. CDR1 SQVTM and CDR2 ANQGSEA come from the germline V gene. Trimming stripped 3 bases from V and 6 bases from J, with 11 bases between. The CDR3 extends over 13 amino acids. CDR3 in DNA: TGCAGCGTTGAGGAGGATCGAGATGAAAAACTGTTTTTT. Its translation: CSVEEDRDEKLFF. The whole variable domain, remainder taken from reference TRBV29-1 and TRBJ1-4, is SAVISQKPSRDICQRGTSLTIQCQVDSQVTMMFWYRQQPGQSLTLIATANQGSEATYESGFVIDKFPISRPNLTFSTLTVSNMSPEDSSIYLCSVEEDRDEKLFFGSGTQLSVL.

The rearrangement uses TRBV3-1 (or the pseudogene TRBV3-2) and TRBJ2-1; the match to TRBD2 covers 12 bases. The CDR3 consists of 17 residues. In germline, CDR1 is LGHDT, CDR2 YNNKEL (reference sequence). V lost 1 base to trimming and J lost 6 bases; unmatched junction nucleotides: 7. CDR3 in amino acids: CASSQVGRTSGTNEQFF. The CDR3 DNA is TGTGCCAGCAGCCAAGTGGGGAGGACTAGCGGGACCAATGAGCAGTTCTTC.

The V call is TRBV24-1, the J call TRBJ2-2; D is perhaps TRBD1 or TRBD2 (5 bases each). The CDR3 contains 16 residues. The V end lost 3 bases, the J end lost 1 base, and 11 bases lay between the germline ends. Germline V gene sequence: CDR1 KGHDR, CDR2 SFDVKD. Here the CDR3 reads CATSDGDERNTGELFF. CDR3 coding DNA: TGTGCCACCAGTGATGGGGACGAACGGAACACCGGGGAGCTGTTTTTT.

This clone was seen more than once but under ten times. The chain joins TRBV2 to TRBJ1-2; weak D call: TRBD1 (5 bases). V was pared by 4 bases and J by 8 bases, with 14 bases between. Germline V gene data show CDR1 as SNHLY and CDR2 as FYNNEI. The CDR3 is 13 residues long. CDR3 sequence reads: CASSVAGRGGYTF. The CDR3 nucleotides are TGTGCCAGCAGTGTGGCAGGGAGAGGCGGCTACACCTTC.